These 17 T cell receptor beta chains came from one sample sequenced in a study of shared clonotypes between healthy human individuals. Some clones are missing from TCRdb's copy, which holds only in-frame ones; the method was immunoSEQ multiplex PCR. The data show around 700,000 clones, around 72% seen once. The source material was memory CD4+ T cells sorted from blood. Subset noted: CD45RA-negative fraction. The receptor set was obtained from a woman in her 30s in good health.

This clone was counted only a few times. The gene calls are TRBV30 and TRBJ1-2; D ambiguous. Between the trimmed V and J ends, which lost 3 bases and 7 bases, there was a span of 12 bases. The CDR3 has 12 residues. The germline V gene encodes CDR1 GTSNPN and CDR2 SVGIG (reference sequence). CDR3 region: CAWRGMGSGYTF. The DNA of the CDR3 is TGTGCCTGGAGGGGGATGGGGAGTGGCTACACCTTC.

The genes are TRBV5-1 and TRBJ2-3; TRBD1 or TRBD2 may be the D gene (6 bases each). With 1 base removed from V and 4 bases from J, the gap between germline ends came to 13 bases. Per germline, CDR1 SGHRS and CDR2 YFSETQ. The CDR3 is made up of 15 amino acids. The CDR3 bases are TGCGCCAGCAGCTTGTCGACAGGCGGGGCAGATACGCAGTATTTT. Translation gives CASSLSTGGADTQYF.

The chain has TRBV7-9 and TRBJ2-7, with D uncertain. The CDR3 length is 11 residues. V lost 1 base to trimming and J lost 6 bases, with 4 bases between them. From germline, CDR1 is SEHNR and CDR2 FQNEAQ (reference sequence). CDR3 nucleotides: TGTGCCAGCAGCTTAGGCCCCGAGCAGTACTTC. Translated, it gives CASSLGPEQYF.

The chain recombines TRBV19 with TRBJ1-1, with 7 bases lining up with TRBD1. Germline V gene sequence: CDR1 LNHDA, CDR2 SQIVND (reference sequence). This CDR3 has 16 residues. Losses at the gene ends were 5 bases for V and 1 base for J; bases not matched to a gene: 10. The CDR3 loop reads CASSLSAGTANTEAFF. CDR3 DNA sequence: TGTGCCAGTAGTTTATCCGCCGGGACAGCGAACACTGAAGCTTTCTTT.

J is TRBJ2-5 and V is TRBV6-1; D call uncertain. Germline values: CDR1 MNHNS, CDR2 SASEGT. The CDR3 length is 15 residues. V was pared by 0 bases and J by 0 bases, with 8 bases between. The CDR3 coding sequence is TGTGCCAGCAGTGAAGCGCTGGGGTACCAAGAGACCCAGTACTTC. Its protein product is CASSEALGYQETQYF.

The chain uses TRBV19 and TRBJ2-6, with unresolved D. There are 15 residues in the CDR3. CDR1 is LNHDA, CDR2 SQIVND, per germline (reference sequence). V was clipped by 1 base and J by 4 bases, with 8 bases between them. CDR3 sequence: CASSIAQSGANVLTF. DNA of the CDR3: TGTGCCAGTAGTATAGCCCAATCAGGGGCCAACGTCCTGACTTTC. Filled out from reference TRBV19 and TRBJ2-6, the complete variable domain reads DGGITQSPKYLFRKEGQNVTLSCEQNLNHDAMYWYRQDPGQGLRLIYYSQIVNDFQKGDIAEGYSVSREKKESFPLTVTSAQKNPTAFYLCASSIAQSGANVLTFGAGSRLTVL.

The chain links TRBV10-1 to TRBJ2-5, with a weak D call TRBD2 (5 bases). CDR1 is WNHNN and CDR2 is SYGVQD in the germline V gene (reference sequence). This CDR3 region has 13 residues. V lost 6 bases and J 4 bases, leaving 12 bases between the germline ends. CDR3 amino acids: CASRSGRGETQYF. CDR3 nucleotide sequence: TGCGCCAGCAGGAGTGGGAGAGGAGAGACCCAGTACTTC.

This clone turned up a few times. The chain is built from TRBV27 and TRBJ2-1; 10 positions match TRBD1. Per the germline V gene, CDR1 is MNHEY and CDR2 is SMNVEV (reference sequence). V lost 6 bases to trimming and J lost 4 bases; unmatched junction nucleotides: 6. The CDR3 extends over 15 amino acids. CDR3 bases: TGTGCCAGCAGACTCGACAGGGGGCGATACAATGAGCAGTTCTTC. As protein: CASRLDRGRYNEQFF.

There are a few counts of this clone. The V gene is TRBV30, the J gene TRBJ2-5; 9 bases align to TRBD2. The V gene end was trimmed by 0 bases and the J gene end by 5 bases; junction bases not matched to a gene: 7. Germline V lookup: CDR1 GTSNPN, CDR2 SVGIG (reference sequence). The CDR3 extends over 15 amino acids. Here the CDR3 DNA reads TGTGCCTGGAGTGTTGGACTAGCGAGTACGGAGACCCAGTACTTC. This gives the protein CAWSVGLASTETQYF.

This clone has only a few counts. The same CDR3 can be traced to other DNA sequences in this sample. The chain has TRBV28 and TRBJ1-2; 10 bases are a match to TRBD1. Germline V CDR1 and CDR2: MDHEN, SYDVKM. Unmatched junction bases numbered 4, after V lost 5 bases and J lost 1 base. The CDR3 extends over 15 amino acids. The DNA for the CDR3 is TGTGCCAGCAGTACTCGGGACAGGGGTAACTATGGCTACACCTTC. As protein: CASSTRDRGNYGYTF.

This clone was found once. The CDR3 DNA follows: TGTGCCAGCAGTGCCCCGGGAGGTTACTCCTACGAGCAGTACTTC. Translation: CASSAPGGYSYEQYF. V is TRBV28 and J is TRBJ2-7; TRBD2 matches 7 bases. The CDR3 contains 15 residues. J was trimmed by 0 bases and V by 5 bases; bases with no gene match: 7. The germline V gene has CDR1 MDHEN and CDR2 SYDVKM. The whole variable domain, filled in from reference TRBV28 and TRBJ2-7, reads DVKVTQSSRYLVKRTGEKVFLECVQDMDHENMFWYRQDPGLGLRLIYFSYDVKMKEKGDIPEGYSVSREKKERFSLILESASTNQTSMYLCASSAPGGYSYEQYFGPGTRLTVT.

This rearrangement joins TRBV18 to TRBJ1-4, with D possibly matching TRBD1 (5 bases). The CDR3 is 14 residues long. With 0 bases removed from V and 10 bases from J, the gap between germline ends came to 12 bases. Germline CDR1 reads KGHSH; CDR2 reads LQKENI. For the CDR3, the DNA is TGTGCCAGCTCACCACCAGGGGCCGAGAGAAAACTGTTTTTT. Its protein product is CASSPPGAERKLFF.

The chain recombines TRBV2 with TRBJ1-5; D might be TRBD1 (5 bases). The CDR3 is 14 amino acids. The ends were cut back, 6 bases at V and 3 bases at J, with 12 bases in the middle. The germline V gene has CDR1 SNHLY and CDR2 FYNNEI. The CDR3 loop is CASRGRIINQPQHF. The CDR3 coding sequence is TGTGCCAGCAGGGGACGGATAATCAATCAGCCCCAGCATTTT.

The chain combines TRBV28 with TRBJ2-7, with TRBD1 identical over 10 bases. The trim removed 4 bases at V and 7 bases at J, leaving 7 bases unmatched. There are 14 residues in the CDR3. Looked up from germline, CDR1 is MDHEN and CDR2 is SYDVKM. The chain's CDR3 is CASSYPGQGKEQYF. DNA for the CDR3: TGTGCCAGCAGTTACCCGGGACAGGGGAAGGAGCAGTACTTC.

This clone came up a few times. This chain joins TRBV27 and TRBJ2-7; D may correspond to TRBD1 or TRBD2 (5 bases each). The germline gives CDR1 MNHEY, CDR2 SMNVEV (reference sequence). The CDR3 contains 13 residues. Trimming removed 5 bases at V and 0 bases at J, with 8 bases between. DNA of the CDR3: TGTGCCAGCAGTCTGGGGACCTCCTACGAGCAGTACTTC. This encodes CASSLGTSYEQYF.

The chain employs TRBV27 and TRBJ2-3, with D unclear. V was trimmed by 4 bases and J by 3 bases, leaving 11 bases between them. Germline V gene data show CDR1 as MNHEY and CDR2 as SMNVEV (reference sequence). The CDR3 loop spans 14 amino acids. The CDR3, as DNA: TGTGCCAGCAGTTCAAGGACGATTACAGATACGCAGTATTTT. It codes for CASSSRTITDTQYF.

This chain uses TRBV12-5 with TRBJ2-7; 11 bases match TRBD2. The CDR3 sequence is 17 residues long. Losses at the gene ends were 10 bases for V and 3 bases for J; bases not matched to a gene: 17. Germline values: CDR1 LGHNT, CDR2 FRNRAP. DNA for the CDR3: TGTGCTAATGGGACAGGGAGGACTAGCGGGCCTTACTACGAGCAGTACTTC. This gives the protein CANGTGRTSGPYYEQYF.